This T cell receptor (beta chain) was recovered during a study of cytomegalovirus exposure and HLA in healthy donors. Findings and caveats of the study: It was in a later analysis that TCR association rates were seen to vary by HLA locus, highest for DRB1 and lowest for HLA-C. Accurate prediction of HLA-A and HLA-B alleles (for most subjects) was reportedly achieved from TCR beta sequences. In a later analysis, HLA-associated beta chains showed higher expansion and lower generation probabilities than comparable chains.

The PCR had 60 Vbeta and 13 Jbeta primers. Original analysis: Some 9.9 million shared chains were among some 75 million unique TCR beta chains counted in a later analysis. Sequencing used immunoSEQ multiplex PCR; TCRdb keeps in-frame clones, though not all of them. V and J calls and clone size come straight from that table; D and trimming were deduced from the DNA. Of 92,000 or so clones listed, approximately 60% are singletons. In its sample, this clone was seen once. Its specificity is not known. The sequenced material came from PBMCs. This sequence was found in a woman aged 45-65 years in good health and CMV-seropositive.

The CDR3 DNA reads as TGTGCCAGCAGCCCCGATCAGGGGTATGAGCAGTTCTTC. Its protein product is CASSPDQGYEQFF. The chain couples TRBV7-7 to TRBJ2-1, with a tentative D call TRBD1 (6 bases). Germline V CDR1 and CDR2: SSHAT, FNYEAQ (reference sequence). V was cut by 5 bases and J by 8 bases, with 13 bases left in between. The CDR3 has 13 amino acids.